What follows are 20 T cell receptor beta chains derived from one specimen sequenced in a study of technical replicates of blood from a few donors. Here immunoSEQ multiplex PCR was the method, and the copy in TCRdb shows in-frame clones only, minus some. The data hold around 16,000 clones, with approximately 88% observed a single time. The sequenced sample consisted of PBMCs. Every receptor here comes from a human donor in good health.

The CDR3 DNA sequence: TGTGCCAGCAAAGGAGGTCAGGTCAGACACTATGGCTACACCTTC. Translation: CASKGGQVRHYGYTF. This rearrangement joins TRBV2 to TRBJ1-2; D call uncertain. Trimming took 7 bases from V and 3 from J, leaving 18 bases between them. From germline, CDR1 is SNHLY and CDR2 FYNNEI. The CDR3 spans 15 residues.

This clone came up once. The CDR3 DNA sequence: TGTGCCAGCAGCTCGGGACAGGGCCAAGAGACCCAGTACTTC. Residues: CASSSGQGQETQYF. This chain links TRBV7-8 with TRBJ2-5, with 9 bases identical to TRBD1. Germline trimming cut 4 bases from V and 1 base from J; bases unmatched to any gene: 1. Germline assignment: CDR1 SGHVS and CDR2 FQNEAQ. The CDR3 is 14 residues long.

V and J are TRBV7-7 and TRBJ2-5; TRBD1 matches 7 bases. With V trimmed by 2 bases and J by 2 bases, 2 bases remained unmatched. The V gene's germline CDR1 is SSHAT and CDR2 FNYEAQ (reference sequence). This CDR3 contains 14 residues. The DNA for the CDR3 is TGTGCCAGCAGCTTACTGGGACAGCAAGAGACCCAGTACTTC. It translates to CASSLLGQQETQYF.

Here the CDR3 reads CASSRVYLPYNEQFF. CDR3 nucleotides: TGTGCCAGCAGCCGCGTGTACCTCCCCTACAATGAGCAGTTCTTC. The chain combines TRBV7-6 with TRBJ2-1; D gene unclear. Trimming cost V 5 bases and J 2 bases, with 13 bases left between them. Germline V gives CDR1 SGHVS, CDR2 FNYEAQ. This CDR3 is 15 amino acids long.

The rearrangement links TRBV5-1 to TRBJ2-1; 10 nucleotides agree with TRBD2. Germline V lookup: CDR1 SGHRS, CDR2 YFSETQ. Trimming cost V 7 bases and J 8 bases; bases outside gene matches: 12. The CDR3 is 15 residues long. DNA for the CDR3: TGCGCCAGCGATCCTACTAGCGGGGCACACCATGAGCAGTTCTTC. This translates into CASDPTSGAHHEQFF.

The chain is built from TRBV6-1 and TRBJ2-3, with no clear D. The CDR3 length is 16 residues. CDR1 is MNHNS, CDR2 SASEGT, per germline. V was trimmed by 2 bases and J by 0 bases, leaving 12 bases between them. The CDR3 DNA reads TGTGCCAGCAGTGAAAGGTCCAGCGTAAGCACAGATACGCAGTATTTT. Its translation is CASSERSSVSTDTQYF.

The chain combines TRBV7-9 with TRBJ1-1; 7 positions agree with TRBD1. The germline CDR1 and CDR2 sequences are SEHNR and FQNEAQ (reference sequence). Unmatched junction bases numbered 9, after V lost 5 bases and J lost 0 bases. This CDR3 comprises 16 residues. The DNA for the CDR3 is TGTGCCAGCAGCCAGGGGGTCGGGGGCTTGAACACTGAAGCTTTCTTT. Its protein product is CASSQGVGGLNTEAFF. The variable domain in full, completed from reference TRBV7-9 and TRBJ1-1, reads DTGVSQNPRHKITKRGQNVTFRCDPISEHNRLYWYRQTLGQGPEFLTYFQNEAQLEKSRLLSDRFSAERPKGSFSTLEIQRTEQGDSAMYLCASSQGVGGLNTEAFFGQGTRLTVV.

J is TRBJ1-5 and V is TRBV6-1; TRBD1 matches at 7 bases. Trimming cost V 2 bases and J 2 bases; bases outside gene matches: 3. Germline values: CDR1 MNHNS, CDR2 SASEGT. CDR3 size: 15 residues. The CDR3 bases are TGTGCCAGCAGTGAACGTGACAGGGGCAATCAGCCCCAGCATTTT. Its translation: CASSERDRGNQPQHF.

J is TRBJ1-1 and V is TRBV28, with D unresolved. The CDR3 is 19 residues long. Germline loops: CDR1 MDHEN, CDR2 SYDVKM. V shed 1 base and J shed 3 bases, with 24 bases lying between them. In DNA, the CDR3 is TGTGCCAGCAGTTTATCCCGGGGATTAGGCACATTAGGTGACACTGAAGCTTTCTTT. This sequence encodes CASSLSRGLGTLGDTEAFF.

The CDR3 region is CASTEEGRQPQHF. The CDR3 nucleotides are TGCGCCAGCACCGAGGAGGGTAGGCAGCCCCAGCATTTT. The chain recombines TRBV10-2 with TRBJ1-5, with D unclear. In germline, CDR1 is WSHSY, CDR2 SAAADI. Trimming left V 7 bases short and J 7 bases short, with 14 bases between. This CDR3 comprises 13 residues.

This clone was picked up one time. V usage is TRBV28 and J usage is TRBJ2-7; TRBD1 matches at 9 bases. Germline assignment: CDR1 MDHEN and CDR2 SYDVKM. V dropped 4 bases and J dropped 0; count of bases not matched to a gene: 4. This CDR3 spans 15 amino acids. The CDR3 DNA is TGTGCCAGCAGTTCGATGGGACAGGGCTCCTACGAGCAGTACTTC. Protein sequence: CASSSMGQGSYEQYF.

The chain employs TRBV6-1 and TRBJ2-3, with D perhaps TRBD1 (5 bases). The germline gives CDR1 MNHNS, CDR2 SASEGT. This CDR3 contains 13 residues. Trimming stripped 7 bases from V and 2 bases from J, with 10 bases between. This CDR3 reads CASTGQPTDTQYF. The CDR3 coding sequence is TGTGCCAGCACTGGACAACCCACAGATACGCAGTATTTT.

This clone has a single count. This chain links TRBV5-1 with TRBJ2-3, with TRBD2 matching 8 bases. V dropped 7 bases and J dropped 0; count of bases not matched to a gene: 7. In germline, CDR1 is SGHRS, CDR2 YFSETQ. The CDR3 is 15 amino acids. The chain's CDR3 is CASAGRAVSTDTQYF. CDR3 sequence (DNA): TGCGCCAGCGCCGGGAGGGCAGTTAGCACAGATACGCAGTATTTT.

This chain connects TRBV11-1 to TRBJ1-1; no firm D call. Trimming removed 5 bases from V and 5 bases from J, with 18 bases in between. The CDR3 has 15 residues. CDR1 is SGHAT, CDR2 FQDESV, per germline (reference sequence). The CDR3 is CASSDPSTSGTEAFF. Written as DNA, the CDR3 is TGTGCCAGCAGCGATCCCAGTACATCGGGTACTGAAGCTTTCTTT.

CDR3 residues: CASSLPPAGLSYEQYF. DNA of the CDR3: TGTGCCAGCAGCCTACCCCCGGCAGGGTTGTCCTACGAGCAGTACTTC. The V and J genes are TRBV21-1 and TRBJ2-7; the table's D gene call, TRBD1, was not cross checked with the DNA. TRBV21-1 is listed as a pseudogene. This CDR3 is 16 amino acids long.

This clone was detected only a few times. V gene TRBV19 combines with J gene TRBJ1-1; no reliable D call. Germline CDR1 is LNHDA and CDR2 is SQIVND (reference sequence). The CDR3 has 13 residues. The V gene lost 7 bases and the J gene lost 1 base, with 10 bases spanning the gap. Written as DNA, the CDR3 is TGTGCCAGTAAGGTGAGGGAGAACACTGAAGCTTTCTTT. As protein: CASKVRENTEAFF.

V usage is TRBV29-1 and J usage is TRBJ2-4; 12 bases align to TRBD2. The V gene's germline CDR1 is SQVTM and CDR2 ANQGSEA. After removal of 2 bases from V and 8 bases from J, the junction contained 4 bases not matched to a gene. The CDR3 has 14 amino acids. The CDR3 here is CSVELAGGRDIQYF. The CDR3 DNA follows: TGCAGCGTTGAACTAGCGGGAGGGCGGGACATTCAGTACTTC. Based on the CDR3 plus reference TRBV29-1 and TRBJ2-4, the full variable domain is SAVISQKPSRDICQRGTSLTIQCQVDSQVTMMFWYRQQPGQSLTLIATANQGSEATYESGFVIDKFPISRPNLTFSTLTVSNMSPEDSSIYLCSVELAGGRDIQYFGAGTRLSVL.

This chain uses TRBV6-5 with TRBJ1-1, with D perhaps matching TRBD1 (6 bases). V was trimmed by 6 bases and J by 3 bases, leaving 14 bases between them. The V gene's germline CDR1 is MNHEY and CDR2 SVGAGI. The CDR3 runs 14 residues. CDR3 sequence: CASRRTVKDTEAFF. The CDR3 bases are TGTGCCAGCAGAAGGACAGTTAAGGACACTGAAGCTTTCTTT.

The chain carries TRBV7-6 and TRBJ1-5, with D unclear. V lost 2 bases to trimming and J lost 3 bases, with 5 bases between them. This CDR3 is built from 13 residues. Germline CDR1 and CDR2: SGHVS and FNYEAQ. The CDR3 reads CASSLSINQPQHF. CDR3 DNA sequence: TGTGCCAGCAGCTTAAGCATCAATCAGCCCCAGCATTTT.

This clone has a single count. This chain links TRBV19 with TRBJ2-3, with TRBD2 matching over 8 bases. This CDR3 region has 15 residues. The ends lost 8 bases at V and 3 bases at J; junction bases unmatched: 10. CDR1 is LNHDA, CDR2 SQIVND, per germline (reference sequence). As DNA, the CDR3 is TGTGCCAGTTGCTCAAGCGGGAGAGGGACAGATACGCAGTATTTT. Its protein product is CASCSSGRGTDTQYF.